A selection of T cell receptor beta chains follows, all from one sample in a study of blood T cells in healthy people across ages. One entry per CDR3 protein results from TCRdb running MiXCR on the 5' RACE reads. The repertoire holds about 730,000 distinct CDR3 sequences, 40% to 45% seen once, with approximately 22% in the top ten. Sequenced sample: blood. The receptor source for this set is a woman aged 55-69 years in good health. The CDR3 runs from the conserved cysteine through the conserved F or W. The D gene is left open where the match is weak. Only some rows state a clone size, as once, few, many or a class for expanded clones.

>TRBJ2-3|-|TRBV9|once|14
CASSAIGSTDTQYF
TGTGCCAGCAGCGCTATTGGGAGCACAGATACGCAGTATTTT
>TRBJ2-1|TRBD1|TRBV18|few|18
CASSPQDLRGQGYNEQFF
TGTGCCAGCTCACCACAGGACCTCAGGGGACAGGGGTACAATGAGCAGTTCTTC
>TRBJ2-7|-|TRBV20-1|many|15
CSARDFNGNHYEQYF
TGCAGTGCTAGAGATTTCAACGGGAATCATTACGAGCAGTACTTC
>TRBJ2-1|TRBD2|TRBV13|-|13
CASSLRREGLQFF
TGTGCCAGCAGCTTAAGGCGGGAGGGCCTTCAGTTCTTC
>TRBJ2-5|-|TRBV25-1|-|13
CASGIAEEETQYF
TGTGCCAGCGGGATAGCGGAAGAAGAGACCCAGTACTTC
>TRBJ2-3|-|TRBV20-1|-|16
CSARPHRGRASDTQYF
TGCAGTGCAAGGCCCCACAGAGGGAGAGCCTCAGATACGCAGTATTTT
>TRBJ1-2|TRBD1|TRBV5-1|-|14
CASSLGSGGLDYTF
TGCGCCAGCAGCTTGGGATCAGGGGGCCTTGACTACACCTTC
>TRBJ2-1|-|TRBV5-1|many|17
CASSLGISRGQYNEQFF
TGCGCCAGCAGCTTGGGAATATCCCGGGGCCAGTACAATGAGCAGTTCTTC
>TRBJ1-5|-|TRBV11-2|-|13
CASSLSVDQPQHF
TGTGCCAGCAGCTTATCTGTAGATCAGCCCCAGCATTTT
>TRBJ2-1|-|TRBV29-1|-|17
CSVEAPVGRKSYNEQFF
TGCAGCGTTGAAGCTCCGGTGGGACGGAAAAGCTACAATGAGCAGTTCTTC
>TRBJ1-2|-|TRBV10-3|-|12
CAISDAAYGYTF
TGTGCCATCAGTGACGCGGCGTATGGCTACACCTTC
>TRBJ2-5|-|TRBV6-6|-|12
CASSPTVGEQYF
TGTGCCAGCAGTCCGACCGTGGGGGAGCAGTACTTC
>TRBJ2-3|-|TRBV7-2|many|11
CASASTGPQYF
TGTGCCAGCGCCTCGACCGGGCCGCAGTATTTT
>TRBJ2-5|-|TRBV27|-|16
CASSPALGQPEETQYF
TGTGCCAGCAGCCCCGCCTTAGGACAGCCGGAGGAGACCCAGTACTTC
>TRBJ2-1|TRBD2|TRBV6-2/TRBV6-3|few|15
CASRTSGSPSNEQFF
TGTGCCAGCCGGACTAGCGGGAGCCCTTCGAATGAGCAGTTCTTC
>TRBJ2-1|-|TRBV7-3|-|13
CASSSPDTYEQFF
TGTGCCAGCAGCTCACCGGACACTTATGAGCAGTTCTTC